One sample yielded the 16 T cell receptor beta chains listed below, sequenced in a study of graft-versus-host responses after intestinal transplantation. Produced via immunoSEQ multiplex PCR; TCRdb's table is partial and in-frame only. The sample lists about 9,600 clones, 80% to 95% seen once, with 3.6% in the top ten. Sequenced material: PBMCs, taken roughly 45 days after intestinal transplantation. The receptor set was obtained from a human patient who received an intestinal transplant, so some T cells may come from the graft donor.

The rearrangement uses TRBV19 and TRBJ1-1, with 7 nucleotides matching TRBD1. Germline V CDR1 and CDR2: LNHDA, SQIVND (reference sequence). With 1 base clipped from V and 6 bases from J, the junction kept 11 bases outside the gene matches. The length of the CDR3 is 16 residues. This CDR3 is CASSIGAVQGVAEAFF. CDR3 in DNA: TGTGCCAGTAGTATAGGGGCGGTGCAGGGGGTCGCTGAAGCTTTCTTT.

This clone was seen only a few times. V and J are TRBV9 and TRBJ1-1; TRBD1 aligns across 9 bases. CDR3 length: 17 amino acids. From germline, CDR1 is SGDLS and CDR2 YYNGEE. With V trimmed by 0 bases and J by 0 bases, 6 bases remained unmatched. CDR3 bases: TGTGCCAGCAGCGTAGCCCCGGGACAGGGAATGAACACTGAAGCTTTCTTT. The encoded protein is CASSVAPGQGMNTEAFF.

The chain carries TRBV2 and TRBJ2-6; D is unresolved. Trimming removed 7 bases from V and 0 bases from J, with 10 bases in between. The CDR3 runs 15 residues. CDR1 is SNHLY, CDR2 FYNNEI, per germline. CDR3 region: CASTGSDSGANVLTF. In nucleotides, the CDR3 is TGTGCCAGCACGGGCTCGGACTCTGGGGCCAACGTCCTGACTTTC.

The CDR3 loop reads CASSRDRSEAFF. DNA for the CDR3: TGTGCCAGCAGCAGAGACAGGAGTGAAGCTTTCTTT. The gene calls are TRBV7-8 and TRBJ1-1, with D possibly being TRBD1 (6 bases). This CDR3 has 12 residues. Germline V gives CDR1 SGHVS, CDR2 FQNEAQ. Trimming took 5 bases from V and 7 from J, leaving 11 bases between them. Full variable domain (rest looked up from reference TRBV7-8 and TRBJ1-1): GAGVSQSPRYKVAKRGQDVALRCDPISGHVSLFWYQQALGQGPEFLTYFQNEAQLDKSGLPSDRFFAERPEGSVSTLKIQRTQQEDSAVYLCASSRDRSEAFFGQGTRLTVV.

V usage is TRBV7-9 and J usage is TRBJ1-3; D gene uncertain. Germline V lookup: CDR1 SEHNR, CDR2 FQNEAQ (reference sequence). The CDR3 loop spans 17 amino acids. V was trimmed by 5 bases and J by 0 bases, leaving 17 bases between them. CDR3 protein: CASSHPLISLSGNTIYF. The CDR3 DNA sequence: TGTGCCAGCAGCCACCCCCTCATCTCCCTCTCTGGAAACACCATATATTTT.

This chain uses TRBV18 with TRBJ1-1, with D possibly matching TRBD1 (5 bases). V was shortened by 6 bases and J by 3 bases, with 11 bases between the two germline ends. From germline, CDR1 is KGHSH and CDR2 LQKENI. The CDR3 has 13 amino acids. CDR3 amino acids: CASSSGQHTEAFF. In DNA form, the CDR3 reads TGTGCCAGCTCCTCAGGGCAGCACACTGAAGCTTTCTTT.

The chain couples TRBV6-5 to TRBJ2-7; D call uncertain. Trimming left V 4 bases short and J 6 bases short, with 7 bases between. The CDR3 is 11 residues long. CDR1 is MNHEY, CDR2 SVGAGI, per germline. The CDR3 region is CASSSLFEQYF. CDR3 sequence (DNA): TGTGCCAGCAGTTCACTTTTCGAGCAGTACTTC.

The rearrangement joins TRBV6-5 to TRBJ1-5; D unclear. The V gene's germline CDR1 is MNHEY and CDR2 SVGAGI. CDR3 length equals 13 residues. Trimming stripped 3 bases from V and 7 bases from J, with 10 bases between. CDR3: CASSYGLGQPQHF. In nucleotides, the CDR3 is TGTGCCAGCAGTTATGGTCTTGGGCAGCCCCAGCATTTT.

This clone was recorded only once. The chain has TRBV18 and TRBJ2-1, with 10 bases fitting TRBD2. This CDR3 is 14 amino acids long. CDR1 is KGHSH and CDR2 is LQKENI in the germline V gene. J was trimmed by 6 bases and V by 7 bases; bases with no gene match: 6. The CDR3 DNA reads as TGTGCCAGCTGCGAAGCTAGCGGGGGCAATGAGCAGTTCTTC. Translated: CASCEASGGNEQFF. Drawing the rest from reference TRBV18 and TRBJ2-1, the complete variable domain is NAGVMQNPRHLVRRRGQEARLRCSPMKGHSHVYWYRQLPEEGLKFMVYLQKENIIDESGMPKERFSAEFPKEGPSILRIQQVVRGDSAAYFCASCEASGGNEQFFGPGTRLTVL.

The chain links TRBV4-1 to TRBJ1-4, with TRBD1 matching over 10 bases. This CDR3 spans 17 amino acids. V trimming: 3 bases; J trimming: 10 bases; junction bases outside the gene matches: 14. Germline loops: CDR1 MGHRA, CDR2 YSYEKL. The CDR3: CASSHPAGGTGERKLFF. CDR3 coding DNA: TGCGCCAGCAGCCACCCCGCCGGGGGGACAGGGGAAAGAAAACTGTTTTTT.

The chain links TRBV19 to TRBJ2-1, with D perhaps TRBD1 (6 bases). The V gene lost 5 bases and the J gene lost 9 bases, with 11 bases spanning the gap. This CDR3 is built from 12 residues. CDR1 LNHDA and CDR2 SQIVND come from the germline V gene (reference sequence). The CDR3 spells CASSQQGSEQFF. Written as DNA, the CDR3 is TGTGCCAGTAGTCAACAGGGTAGTGAGCAGTTCTTC.

This clone came up a few times. This chain joins TRBV5-1 and TRBJ1-4; 7 nucleotides align to TRBD1. CDR1 is SGHRS and CDR2 is YFSETQ in the germline V gene. V was pared by 8 bases and J by 3 bases, with 1 base of the junction left unmatched. The CDR3 contains 12 residues. Written as DNA, the CDR3 is TGCGCCAGTCAGGGGGCTAATGAAAAACTGTTTTTT. It specifies CASQGANEKLFF.

The J gene is TRBJ2-3, the V gene TRBV6-4; tentative D call: TRBD2 (6 bases). Germline V CDR1 and CDR2: MRHNA, SNTAGT. The CDR3 runs to 15 residues. V lost 2 bases and J lost 2, with 11 bases in between. The CDR3 is CASSDGGVNTDTQYF. CDR3 DNA: TGTGCCAGCAGTGACGGCGGGGTGAACACAGATACGCAGTATTTT.

The chain combines TRBV5-4 with TRBJ1-2, with D perhaps TRBD1 (5 bases). CDR1 is SGHNT and CDR2 is YYREEE in the germline V gene (reference sequence). The CDR3 has 15 residues. V lost 5 bases and J lost 2, with 16 bases in between. In DNA form, the CDR3 reads TGTGCCAGCAGGCCCGGGACGGACGAGAACTATGGCTACACCTTC. This codes for CASRPGTDENYGYTF. The whole variable domain, filled in from reference TRBV5-4 and TRBJ1-2, reads ETGVTQSPTHLIKTRGQQVTLRCSSQSGHNTVSWYQQALGQGPQFIFQYYREEENGRGNFPPRFSGLQFPNYSSELNVNALELDDSALYLCASRPGTDENYGYTFGSGTRLTVV.

The rearrangement links TRBV5-4 to TRBJ2-1; 7 positions match TRBD1. Germline values: CDR1 SGHNT, CDR2 YYREEE (reference sequence). CDR3 length: 13 residues. V dropped 4 bases and J dropped 5; count of bases not matched to a gene: 3. The CDR3 here is CASSPGTDNEQFF. CDR3 DNA sequence: TGTGCCAGCAGCCCCGGGACAGACAATGAGCAGTTCTTC.

CDR3 DNA: TGTGCCAGCAGTTACTCCCAGGGGGCGAATTCACCCCTCCACTTT. Translated, it gives CASSYSQGANSPLHF. The J gene is TRBJ1-6, the V gene TRBV6-5, with 8 bases lining up with TRBD1. CDR3 length: 15 residues. V lost 0 bases and J lost 7; bases outside the gene matches: 2. Germline CDR1 reads MNHEY; CDR2 reads SVGAGI.